This is a list of T cell receptor beta chains from one sample in a study of OX40 agonist ivuxolimab in advanced cancers. Libraries were prepared by immunoSEQ multiplex PCR; TCRdb keeps only in-frame clonotypes and omits some of them. This table holds tens of thousands of clones, roughly 80% found once. Sample: CD4+ or CD8+ T cells sorted from blood, taken in a trial of the OX40 agonist ivuxolimab. These receptor sequences come from an adult with an advanced solid tumor such as melanoma, head and neck, liver or kidney cancer. Both conserved end residues are part of each CDR3. A D gene is named only where the DNA matches it firmly. Clone size appears in some rows only: once, few, many, or a class for an expanded clone.

V gene	D gene	J gene	clone size	CDR3 DNA	CDR3 protein
TRBV6-5	.	TRBJ2-4	.	TGTGCCAGCAGGCCCCAGGGGGGCATTCAGTACTTC	CASRPQGGIQYF
TRBV6-5	.	TRBJ2-7	few	TGTGCCAGCAGTTACTCACGACAGTTTGGCTACGAGCAGTACTTC	CASSYSRQFGYEQYF
TRBV9	.	TRBJ2-5	.	TGTGCCAGCAGCGTTGGACCTTTCCAAGAGACCCAGTACTTC	CASSVGPFQETQYF
TRBV6-5	.	TRBJ2-3	.	TGTGCCAGCAGATCCTGGGGAGATACGCAGTATTTT	CASRSWGDTQYF
TRBV9	TRBD2	TRBJ2-1	.	TGTGCCAGCAGCTTCAGTCGGGCTAGCGGGACCCCCCCGCGCTCCTACAATGAGCAGTTCTTC	CASSFSRASGTPPRSYNEQFF
TRBV11-2	.	TRBJ2-1	.	TGTGCCAGCAGCTTAGTTGGTAGCAGAAATGAGCAGTTCTTC	CASSLVGSRNEQFF
TRBV2	.	TRBJ1-5	few	TGTGCCAGCAGGGGCGGCCGAGGGGAGGATCAGCCCCAGCATTTT	CASRGGRGEDQPQHF
TRBV9	.	TRBJ2-6	.	TGTGCCAGCAGCGTAGAGTTCAGGGCTGGGGCCAACGTCCTGACTTTC	CASSVEFRAGANVLTF
TRBV2	TRBD2	TRBJ2-2	.	TGTGCCAGCAGTGGAAGGACTAGAAGCTCGAGGACCGGGGAGCTGTTTTTT	CASSGRTRSSRTGELFF
TRBV4-1	TRBD2	TRBJ2-5	.	TGCGCCAGCAGCCGCGGGGGTCGGGAGACCCAGTACTTC	CASSRGGRETQYF
TRBV5-1	TRBD1	TRBJ1-1	.	TGCGCCAGCAGCTTGGAAGGGACAGCTTTCACTGAAGCTTTCTTT	CASSLEGTAFTEAFF
TRBV15	TRBD2	TRBJ2-1	.	TGTGCCACCAGCAGAGATGGGCTAGCGGTTAACAATGAGCAGTTCTTC	CATSRDGLAVNNEQFF
TRBV7-2	.	TRBJ1-2	.	TGTGCCAGCAGCTTAGCGGTCAACCCGAGCTACTATGGCTACACCTTC	CASSLAVNPSYYGYTF
TRBV5-4	TRBD2	TRBJ2-1	once	TGTGCCAGCAGCTCAAGGACTAGCGGGACAACCGACACGTTCTTC	CASSSRTSGTTDTFF
TRBV11-3	.	TRBJ1-5	.	TGTGCCAGCAGCCGACGGAGCAATCAGCCCCAGCATTTT	CASSRRSNQPQHF